This is a list of T cell receptor beta chains from one sample in a study of blood T cell repertoires in COVID-19. Clones were sequenced by immunoSEQ multiplex PCR, and TCRdb holds only the in-frame ones, with some missing. The profile shows around 200,000 clones, around 80% of them singletons. Sequenced material: peripheral blood. These receptors all stem from a middle-aged woman with COVID-19, enrolled during active disease. Both conserved end residues are part of each CDR3. The D gene is left open where the match is weak. Where a row states a size, it is once, few, many or the class of an expanded clone; other rows omit it.

v_gene	d_gene	abundance	j_gene	CDR3aa	CDR3nt
TRBV2	NA	NA	TRBJ1-6	CASSEDSNYNSPLHF	TGTGCCAGCAGTGAGGACAGCAATTATAATTCACCCCTCCACTTT
TRBV11-2	TRBD1	once	TRBJ1-3	CASSTGAGNTIYF	TGTGCCAGCAGTACAGGGGCTGGAAACACCATATATTTT
TRBV11-2	TRBD1	NA	TRBJ2-2	CASSRLGQGANTGELFF	TGTGCCAGCAGCCGACTGGGACAGGGAGCGAACACCGGGGAGCTGTTTTTT
TRBV18	NA	NA	TRBJ2-3	CASSSGLRGTDTQYF	TGTGCCAGCTCATCGGGTCTGAGGGGGACAGATACGCAGTATTTT
TRBV9	NA	NA	TRBJ1-1	CASSVAQQNTEAFF	TGTGCCAGCAGCGTAGCACAACAGAACACTGAAGCTTTCTTT
TRBV28	TRBD1	NA	TRBJ2-1	CASSYLTGIALYNEQFF	TGTGCCAGCAGTTACTTGACAGGGATCGCCCTTTACAATGAGCAGTTCTTC
TRBV7-9	TRBD1	once	TRBJ1-3	CASSFQGAPGNTIYF	TGTGCCAGCAGCTTCCAGGGGGCGCCGGGAAACACCATATATTTT
TRBV18	TRBD1	few	TRBJ2-7	CASSYDRGQGAYEQYF	TGTGCCAGCTCGTACGACCGGGGACAGGGGGCCTACGAGCAGTACTTC
TRBV10-3	NA	NA	TRBJ1-4	CATRGGLASNEKLFF	TGTGCCACCCGAGGTGGCCTCGCGTCGAATGAAAAACTGTTTTTT
TRBV5-6	NA	NA	TRBJ1-3	CASSLAGGLTISGNTIYF	TGTGCCAGCAGCTTGGCCGGGGGACTAACGATCTCTGGAAACACCATATATTTT
TRBV13	TRBD1	NA	TRBJ2-7	CASSFRDRVYEQYF	TGTGCCAGCAGCTTCCGGGACAGGGTTTACGAGCAGTACTTC
TRBV11-2	NA	NA	TRBJ2-1	CASSLQGGNEQFF	TGTGCCAGCAGCTTACAGGGGGGCAATGAGCAGTTCTTC
TRBV5-1	TRBD1	NA	TRBJ2-1	CASSRGQASYNEQFF	TGCGCCAGCAGCAGGGGACAGGCTAGCTACAATGAGCAGTTCTTC
TRBV4-1	NA	NA	TRBJ1-5	CASSQAQGKNQPQHF	TGCGCCAGCAGCCAAGCTCAGGGAAAGAATCAGCCCCAGCATTTT
TRBV14	TRBD2	NA	TRBJ2-1	CASQKRETGEQFF	TGTGCCAGCCAAAAGCGGGAGACAGGTGAGCAGTTCTTC
TRBV6-1	TRBD1	NA	TRBJ1-2	CASSDRGQGNGFGYTF	TGTGCCAGCAGTGACCGGGGACAGGGAAACGGATTTGGCTACACCTTC
TRBV28	TRBD1	NA	TRBJ2-5	CASSFQGQGGETQYF	TGTGCCAGCAGTTTCCAAGGACAGGGGGGAGAGACCCAGTACTTC
TRBV28	NA	NA	TRBJ1-1	CASSPPGEVGEAFF	TGTGCCAGCAGTCCTCCCGGAGAGGTCGGAGAAGCTTTCTTT
TRBV3-1/TRBV3-2	TRBD2	NA	TRBJ2-1	CASSQERLAGMNEQFF	TGTGCCAGCAGCCAAGAAAGGCTAGCGGGGATGAATGAGCAGTTCTTC
TRBV6-5	NA	NA	TRBJ1-2	CASSPRAGALYGYTF	TGTGCCAGCAGCCCCCGAGCGGGAGCCCTTTATGGCTACACCTTC
TRBV5-1	NA	NA	TRBJ2-3	CATHPGVGSTDTQYF	TGCGCCACCCACCCCGGGGTAGGTAGCACAGATACGCAGTATTTT
TRBV29-1	TRBD2	NA	TRBJ2-3	CSVEVASGDLRSTDTQYF	TGCAGCGTTGAAGTGGCTAGCGGGGACCTGAGATCCACAGATACGCAGTATTTT
TRBV20-1	NA	NA	TRBJ2-1	CSARVRVEAFF	TGCAGTGCTAGAGTCCGGGTAGAGGCGTTCTTC
TRBV5-4	TRBD1	NA	TRBJ1-1	CASSYTGGTEAFF	TGTGCCAGCAGCTATACAGGGGGCACTGAAGCTTTCTTT
TRBV27	NA	NA	TRBJ2-1	CASSLPDGFYNEQFF	TGTGCCAGCAGTTTACCCGACGGGTTTTACAATGAGCAGTTCTTC
TRBV6-6	TRBD1	NA	TRBJ1-2	CASSYGQGNYGYTF	TGTGCCAGCAGTTACGGACAGGGGAACTATGGCTACACCTTC
TRBV3-1/TRBV3-2	NA	NA	TRBJ1-6	CASSHQTNRNSPLHF	TGTGCCAGCAGCCACCAGACAAACCGTAATTCACCCCTCCACTTT
TRBV5-4	TRBD2	NA	TRBJ2-3	CASSLPGLGTSTQYF	TGTGCCAGCAGCCTGCCGGGACTAGGGACCTCTACGCAGTATTTT
TRBV19	TRBD1	NA	TRBJ1-6	CASTAGNRGQGSPLHF	TGTGCCAGTACCGCGGGAAACAGGGGGCAGGGTTCACCCCTCCACTTT
TRBV25-1	NA	NA	TRBJ1-1	CASSVTRDSEAFF	TGTGCCAGCAGTGTCACCAGGGACTCCGAAGCTTTCTTT
TRBV6-2/TRBV6-3	TRBD1	NA	TRBJ1-4	CASSYTGTGDEKLFF	TGTGCCAGCAGTTACACCGGGACAGGGGACGAAAAACTGTTTTTT
TRBV10-3	NA	NA	TRBJ1-5	CAIRDSLSNQPQHF	TGTGCCATCAGGGACAGTTTAAGCAATCAGCCCCAGCATTTT
TRBV11-3	NA	NA	TRBJ2-1	CASSIGGTRGHNEQFF	TGTGCCAGCAGCATAGGCGGGACCCGAGGGCACAATGAGCAGTTCTTC
TRBV10-3	NA	NA	TRBJ1-6	CAISEMDRTYNSPLHF	TGTGCCATCAGTGAAATGGACAGAACCTATAATTCACCCCTCCACTTT
TRBV9	NA	NA	TRBJ1-1	CASSVDIAEGRNTEAFF	TGTGCCAGCAGCGTAGACATCGCGGAGGGAAGAAACACTGAAGCTTTCTTT
TRBV9	TRBD1	NA	TRBJ1-2	CASSVGVTGEGYTF	TGTGCCAGCAGCGTAGGGGTGACAGGGGAGGGCTACACCTTC
TRBV3-1/TRBV3-2	NA	NA	TRBJ1-1	CASSQVAGQTEAFF	TGTGCCAGCAGCCAAGTCGCAGGGCAGACTGAAGCTTTCTTT
TRBV19	TRBD1	many	TRBJ1-2	CASSLGQGSGYTF	TGTGCCAGTAGTCTCGGACAGGGCTCTGGCTACACCTTC
TRBV5-1	TRBD1	many	TRBJ2-2	CASREPQGAGGELFF	TGCGCCAGCAGAGAGCCCCAGGGGGCGGGCGGGGAGCTGTTTTTT
TRBV5-1	NA	NA	TRBJ1-1	CASRVKGGTTEAFF	TGCGCCAGCAGAGTAAAAGGAGGCACCACTGAAGCTTTCTTT
TRBV18	NA	NA	TRBJ1-2	CASSDSVNVDGYTF	TGTGCCAGCTCAGACTCAGTTAATGTGGATGGCTACACCTTC
TRBV5-6	NA	once	TRBJ2-6	CASHERGSGANVLTF	TGTGCCAGTCACGAAAGAGGCTCTGGGGCCAACGTCCTGACTTTC
TRBV6-6	NA	NA	TRBJ1-4	CASSPQLATNEKLFF	TGTGCCAGCAGCCCACAGCTTGCAACTAATGAAAAACTGTTTTTT
TRBV14	TRBD1	NA	TRBJ1-1	CASSRQGTSNTEAFF	TGTGCCAGCAGCCGACAGGGGACCTCCAACACTGAAGCTTTCTTT
TRBV27	TRBD1	NA	TRBJ1-1	CASSSLLGTGTTEAFF	TGTGCCAGCAGTTCACTATTGGGGACAGGGACCACTGAAGCTTTCTTT
TRBV24-1	TRBD2	few	TRBJ2-1	CATSDRAGAGEQFF	TGTGCCACCAGTGATAGAGCGGGAGCCGGTGAGCAGTTCTTC
TRBV20-1	NA	NA	TRBJ2-1	CSASFTALLFF	TGCAGTGCTAGTTTCACAGCCTTGTTGTTCTTC
TRBV10-3	TRBD2	NA	TRBJ2-7	CAIRDETGTRTYEQYF	TGTGCCATCAGGGATGAAACCGGGACTAGAACCTACGAGCAGTACTTC
TRBV28	NA	NA	TRBJ1-6	CASSFHRGSGGNSPLHF	TGTGCCAGCAGTTTCCATAGGGGGTCGGGTGGGAATTCACCCCTCCACTTT
TRBV3-1/TRBV3-2	TRBD2	NA	TRBJ2-7	CPKPGTHGVSGTLYEQYF	TGCCCCAAACCCGGGACCCACGGGGTTAGCGGGACCCTTTACGAGCAGTACTTC
TRBV19	NA	NA	TRBJ2-6	CALQSGEGVTSGANVLTF	TGTGCCCTGCAGAGCGGAGAGGGGGTTACCTCTGGGGCCAACGTCCTGACTTTC
TRBV25-1	NA	NA	TRBJ2-5	CASSDSVGVGETQYF	TGTGCCAGCAGTGATTCGGTGGGAGTGGGGGAGACCCAGTACTTC
TRBV5-1	TRBD1	NA	TRBJ1-5	CASSLAPPGQEAHQPQHF	TGCGCCAGCAGCTTGGCCCCCCCGGGACAGGAGGCACATCAGCCCCAGCATTTT
TRBV13	TRBD2	once	TRBJ2-7	CASSRGSGTSGDEQYF	TGTGCCAGCAGCCGGGGATCCGGGACTAGCGGCGACGAGCAGTACTTC
TRBV18	NA	few	TRBJ1-5	CASSPRQGMGQPQHF	TGTGCCAGCTCACCACGTCAGGGTATGGGTCAGCCCCAGCATTTT
TRBV7-3	NA	NA	TRBJ2-3	CASGESTDTQYF	TGTGCCAGCGGGGAGAGCACAGATACGCAGTATTTT
TRBV11-2	NA	once	TRBJ1-5	CASSPRGSNQPQHF	TGTGCCAGCAGCCCCCGGGGTAGCAATCAGCCCCAGCATTTT
TRBV27	TRBD2	NA	TRBJ2-2	CASWKRVAGVGTGELFF	TGTGCCAGCTGGAAGAGGGTAGCGGGAGTCGGCACCGGGGAGCTGTTTTTT